Below, 10 T cell receptor beta chains from the same sample are listed, as sequenced in a study of T-cell memory formation after mild COVID-19. TCRdb re-analysed the 5' RACE reads in MiXCR, keeping a single row per CDR3 protein. The table has approximately 270,000 distinct CDR3 sequences, 16% seen once. Material for sequencing was PBMCs or a T cell subset sorted from them (not recorded which). These TCRs come from a man between 18 and 29 years old who had mild COVID-19 (a few samples of this study predate the infection). Cell type and time point are not known.

The V gene is TRBV12-3 or TRBV12-4, the J gene TRBJ2-3; TRBD2 matches at 8 bases. Trimming cost V 3 bases and J 1 base; bases outside gene matches: 6. The CDR3 consists of 16 residues. In nucleotides, the CDR3 is TGTGCCAGCAGTTTGGCCCTTAGCGGGGGCACAGATACGCAGTATTTT. Protein sequence: CASSLALSGGTDTQYF.

J is TRBJ2-3 and V is TRBV7-9; D is uncertain. V was trimmed by 4 bases and J by 6 bases, leaving 14 bases between them. The CDR3 runs to 14 residues. The germline V gene has CDR1 SEHNR and CDR2 FQNEAQ (reference sequence). This CDR3 reads CASSSTEGRDTQYF. The DNA for the CDR3 is TGTGCCAGCAGCTCGACCGAAGGAAGGGATACGCAGTATTTT.

There are a few counts of this clonotype. This chain links TRBV12-3 or TRBV12-4 with TRBJ1-3; D not resolved. V was pared by 2 bases and J by 2 bases, with 7 bases between. The CDR3 extends over 14 amino acids. The CDR3 loop reads CASSLTGTGNTIYF. For the CDR3, the DNA is TGTGCCAGCAGTTTAACCGGTACTGGAAACACCATATATTTT.

This clonotype was counted between two and nine times. The chain has TRBV3-1 and TRBJ2-5, with D perhaps TRBD1 or TRBD2 (5 bases each). The CDR3 runs to 15 residues. Trimming pared 8 bases from V and 4 bases from J, leaving 20 bases between. The germline V gene has CDR1 LGHDT and CDR2 YNNKEL (reference sequence). The CDR3 bases are TGTGCCAGCCGCTCGGTCGGGTGGGACGCAGAGACCCAGTACTTC. Amino acids: CASRSVGWDAETQYF.

The CDR3 coding sequence is TGTGCCAGCAGTTACAGTATGCTGGGGCTAGATACGCAGTATTTT. This encodes CASSYSMLGLDTQYF. The rearrangement uses TRBV6-5 and TRBJ2-3; D is possibly TRBD1 (5 bases). The CDR3 sequence is 15 residues long. The V and J ends lost 2 bases and 5 bases respectively, with 14 bases between them. Germline V gene sequence: CDR1 MNHEY, CDR2 SVGAGI.

This clonotype was found a few times. The chain couples TRBV6-2 or TRBV6-3 to TRBJ2-7; 10 bases map to TRBD1. The CDR3 extends over 19 amino acids. The ends lost 0 bases at V and 0 bases at J; junction bases unmatched: 11. The germline CDR1 and CDR2 sequences are MNHEY and SVGEGT. CDR3 DNA sequence: TGTGCCAGCAGTTACTCTAGGGGAACCGGGACAGGGGCCTCCTACGAGCAGTACGTC. Amino acids: CASSYSRGTGTGASYEQYV.

Ten or more counts support this clonotype. The V and J genes are TRBV4-1 and TRBJ2-1, with 12 bases identical to TRBD2. Looked up from germline, CDR1 is MGHRA and CDR2 is YSYEKL. V was clipped by 2 bases and J by 5 bases; unmatched bases: 13. The CDR3 runs to 19 residues. The chain's CDR3 is CASSQLPAASGGVHNEQFF. The CDR3 DNA sequence: TGCGCCAGCAGCCAACTCCCGGCAGCTAGCGGGGGGGTGCACAATGAGCAGTTCTTC.

The chain uses TRBV10-3 and TRBJ2-2, with 9 nucleotides matching TRBD1. Trimming at V came to 4 bases and at J to 5 bases, leaving 5 bases not matched to a gene. This CDR3 contains 15 residues. The germline V gene has CDR1 ENHRY and CDR2 SYGVKD. The CDR3 sequence is CAISGTGARTGELFF. DNA for the CDR3: TGTGCCATCAGTGGGACAGGGGCGCGGACCGGGGAGCTGTTTTTT.

This clonotype has a count of ten or more. The chain employs TRBV20-1 and TRBJ1-5, with D unclear. Germline V gene lookup returns CDR1 DFQATT and CDR2 SNEGSKA (reference sequence). V lost 0 bases and J lost 2, with 5 bases in between. The CDR3 extends over 13 amino acids. The CDR3 nucleotides are TGCAGTGCTAGAGATGGGGGCAATCAGCCCCAGCATTTT. It specifies CSARDGGNQPQHF.

J is TRBJ1-2 and V is TRBV4-3, with 8 bases matching TRBD1. CDR1 LGHNA and CDR2 YSLEER come from the germline V gene. The V gene end was trimmed by 4 bases and the J gene end by 4 bases; junction bases not matched to a gene: 5. The CDR3 length is 14 residues. DNA for the CDR3: TGCGCCAGCAGCCCCCAGGGGGCGATCTATGGCTACACCTTC. The encoded protein is CASSPQGAIYGYTF.